This T cell receptor beta chain was identified during a study of blood T cells in healthy people across ages. Points from the study as a whole: Expanded clonotype changes were possibly confounded by unknown donor CMV status.

Then a second PCR, running roughly 7 to 11 cycles, was carried out with a sample-barcoded 5' primer and a J-beta primer mix. MiXCR was run by TCRdb on the 5' RACE reads, yielding one entry per CDR3 protein. This table holds hundreds of thousands of distinct CDR3 sequences, roughly 53% found once. This clonotype appeared once. Its target is not known. This CDR3 has 14 amino acids. The germline CDR1 and CDR2 sequences are SGHRS and YFSETQ. Trimming shortened V by 4 bases and J by 1 base, and 11 bases separated the two germline ends. The people who gave samples were healthy Caucasians from Russia, aged about 6 to 100. RNA extraction gave at least 5.5 micrograms of total RNA per sample.

The V and J genes are TRBV5-1 and TRBJ1-2, with unresolved D. The clonotype originates from a man aged 60 to 75 in good health. Input material: blood. This chain's CDR3 is CASSDPNFNYGYTF. The CDR3 nucleotides are TGCGCCAGCAGCGACCCGAACTTTAACTATGGCTACACCTTC. The full variable domain, in which reference TRBV5-1 and TRBJ1-2 provide the parts outside the CDR3, is KAGVTQTPRYLIKTRGQQVTLSCSPISGHRSVSWYQQTPGQGLQFLFEYFSETQRNKGNFPGRFSGRQFSNSRSEMNVSTLELGDSALYLCASSDPNFNYGYTFGSGTRLTVV.